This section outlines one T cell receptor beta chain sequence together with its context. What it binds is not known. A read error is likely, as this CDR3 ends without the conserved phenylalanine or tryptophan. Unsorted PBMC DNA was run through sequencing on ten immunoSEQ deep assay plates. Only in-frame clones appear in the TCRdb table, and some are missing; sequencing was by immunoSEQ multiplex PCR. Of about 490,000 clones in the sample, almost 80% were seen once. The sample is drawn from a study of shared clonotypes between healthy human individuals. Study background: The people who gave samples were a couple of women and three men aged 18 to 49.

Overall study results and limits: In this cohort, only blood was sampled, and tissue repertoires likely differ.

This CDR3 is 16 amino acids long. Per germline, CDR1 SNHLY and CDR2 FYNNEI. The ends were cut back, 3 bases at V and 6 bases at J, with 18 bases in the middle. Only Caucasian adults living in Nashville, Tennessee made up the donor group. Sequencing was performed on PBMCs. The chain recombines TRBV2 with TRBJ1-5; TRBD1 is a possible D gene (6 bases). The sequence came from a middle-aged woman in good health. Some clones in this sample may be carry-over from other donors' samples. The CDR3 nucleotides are TGTGCCAGCAGTGACGACCGGCCAGGGGTTGGTCAGCCCCAGCATTCT. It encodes CASSDDRPGVGQPQHS.